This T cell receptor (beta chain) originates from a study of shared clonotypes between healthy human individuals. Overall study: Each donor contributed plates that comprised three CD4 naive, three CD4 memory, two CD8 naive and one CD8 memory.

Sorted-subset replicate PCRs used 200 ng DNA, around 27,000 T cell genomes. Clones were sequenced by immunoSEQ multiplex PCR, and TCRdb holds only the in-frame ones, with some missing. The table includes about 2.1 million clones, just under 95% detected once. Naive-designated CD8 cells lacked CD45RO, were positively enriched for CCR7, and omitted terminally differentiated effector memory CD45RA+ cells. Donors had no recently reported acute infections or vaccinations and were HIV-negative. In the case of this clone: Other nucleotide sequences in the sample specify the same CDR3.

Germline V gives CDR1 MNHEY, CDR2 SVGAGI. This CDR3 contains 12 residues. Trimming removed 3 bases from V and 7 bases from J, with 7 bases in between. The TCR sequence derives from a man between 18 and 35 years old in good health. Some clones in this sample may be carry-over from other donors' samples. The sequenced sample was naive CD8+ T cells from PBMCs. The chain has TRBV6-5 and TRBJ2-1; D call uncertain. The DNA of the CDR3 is TGTGCCAGCAGTTATCCCGGGAATGAGCAGTTCTTC. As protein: CASSYPGNEQFF.